The 20 T cell receptor beta chains in this list originate from one sample, sequenced in a study of T cell responses to AZD1222 COVID-19 vaccine. Using immunoSEQ multiplex PCR, the repertoire was profiled, and TCRdb retains in-frame clones only, with some absent. The repertoire has fewer than 250,000 clones, roughly 92% of them found once; the top ten carry roughly 1.4%. The sequencing used peripheral blood, collected on day 0 of AZD1222 vaccination. These receptor sequences come from an adult in good health.

This clone was seen once. This chain connects TRBV14 to TRBJ1-6, with a possible D match to TRBD1 (5 bases). Trimming pared 6 bases from V and 13 bases from J, leaving 19 bases between. The CDR3 length is 14 residues. Germline V CDR1 and CDR2: SGHDN, FVKESK. CDR3 in amino acids: CASRSGQGASPLHF. Here the CDR3 DNA reads TGTGCCAGCAGGTCGGGGCAGGGCGCTTCCCCCCTCCACTTT.

Here the CDR3 DNA reads TGTGCCAGCAGCTTAGAAGTGACTCCCCGAGGCTACACCTTC. Amino acids: CASSLEVTPRGYTF. This chain uses TRBV7-2 with TRBJ1-2; the D is unclear. V was shortened by 1 base and J by 8 bases, with 14 bases between the two germline ends. The CDR3 has 14 amino acids. Germline CDR1 and CDR2: SGHTA and FQGNSA.

The J gene is TRBJ1-2, the V gene TRBV13, with D tentatively TRBD1 (5 bases). Germline CDR1 is PRHDT and CDR2 is FYEKMQ (reference sequence). Trimming removed 1 base from V and 4 bases from J, with 10 bases in between. The length of the CDR3 is 14 residues. The CDR3: CASSLAQGGYGYTF. The CDR3 bases are TGTGCCAGCAGCTTAGCTCAGGGAGGCTATGGCTACACCTTC.

The CDR3 DNA follows: TGTGCCAGCAGCTTAAATGGTGGGGGGCTCACAGATACGCAGTATTTT. It yields the protein CASSLNGGGLTDTQYF. The chain couples TRBV7-3 to TRBJ2-3; D could derive from TRBD1 or TRBD2 (6 bases each). Germline CDR1 is SGHTA and CDR2 is FQGTGA. Trimming took 1 base from V and 2 from J, leaving 13 bases between them. The CDR3 consists of 16 residues.

The V call is TRBV28, the J call TRBJ2-3, with D unresolved. Germline V gives CDR1 MDHEN, CDR2 SYDVKM. The length of the CDR3 is 14 residues. Trimming cost V 6 bases and J 0 bases, with 10 bases left between them. The CDR3: CASRAETSTDTQYF. CDR3 coding DNA: TGTGCCAGCAGGGCCGAGACTAGCACAGATACGCAGTATTTT.

This rearrangement joins TRBV19 to TRBJ1-2; D might be TRBD1 (5 bases). The CDR3 loop spans 13 amino acids. In germline, CDR1 is LNHDA, CDR2 SQIVND (reference sequence). Trimming pared 10 bases from V and 1 base from J, leaving 13 bases between. The CDR3 region is CATRDGLNYGYTF. In DNA form, the CDR3 reads TGTGCCACCCGGGACGGTCTTAACTATGGCTACACCTTC.

The rearrangement joins TRBV30 to TRBJ1-1, with TRBD1 as a possible D gene (6 bases). This CDR3 comprises 13 residues. V was trimmed by 3 bases and J by 1 base, leaving 9 bases between them. The V gene's germline CDR1 is GTSNPN and CDR2 SVGIG (reference sequence). The CDR3 nucleotides read TGTGCCTGGAGGACAGGAACGAACACTGAAGCTTTCTTT. This encodes CAWRTGTNTEAFF.

The chain is built from TRBV7-8 and TRBJ2-3, with 8 bases identical to TRBD2. With 1 base clipped from V and 6 bases from J, the junction kept 6 bases outside the gene matches. This CDR3 is built from 15 residues. From germline, CDR1 is SGHVS and CDR2 FQNEAQ. The CDR3 loop reads CASSLVGGVVDTQYF. The CDR3 DNA is TGTGCCAGCAGCTTAGTCGGGGGGGTTGTGGATACGCAGTATTTT.

This chain uses TRBV20-1 with TRBJ2-7; 7 nucleotides line up with TRBD1. V was pared by 6 bases and J by 3 bases, with 11 bases of the junction left unmatched. Germline values: CDR1 DFQATT, CDR2 SNEGSKA (reference sequence). This CDR3 has 14 residues. The CDR3 DNA follows: TGCAGTGCGAGTCCCGGGACAGAGAACTACGAGCAGTACTTC. Protein: CSASPGTENYEQYF.

This rearrangement joins TRBV28 to TRBJ2-7; D unclear. Germline values: CDR1 MDHEN, CDR2 SYDVKM. Deletions cut 3 bases from V and 7 bases from J, with 10 bases between. This CDR3 region has 12 residues. For the CDR3, the DNA is TGTGCCAGCAGTTTGATCCCCGAAGAGCAGTACTTC. Protein sequence: CASSLIPEEQYF.

The chain has TRBV6-6 and TRBJ1-2; D not certain. V lost 2 bases and J 0 bases, leaving 4 bases between the germline ends. The germline V gene has CDR1 MNHNY and CDR2 SVGAGI (reference sequence). The length of the CDR3 is 13 residues. The CDR3, as DNA: TGTGCCAGCAGTTACGGTGCTAACTATGGCTACACCTTC. It encodes CASSYGANYGYTF.

The V and J genes are TRBV28 and TRBJ2-3; weak D call: TRBD2 (6 bases). The V end lost 1 base, the J end lost 6 bases, and 20 bases lay between the germline ends. The CDR3 sequence is 17 residues long. Germline V gene lookup returns CDR1 MDHEN and CDR2 SYDVKM. The CDR3 DNA reads as TGTGCCAGCAGTTTATCCAGGCGGGACCCCCGAGGTGATACGCAGTATTTT. Its protein is CASSLSRRDPRGDTQYF.

The chain links TRBV28 to TRBJ1-5, with 8 bases identical to TRBD1. Germline V gives CDR1 MDHEN, CDR2 SYDVKM. The CDR3 consists of 13 residues. J lost 7 bases, V lost 6 bases, and 5 bases had no gene match. CDR3 nucleotides: TGTGCCAGCAGGGTAACAGGGGGACAGCCCCAGCATTTT. Encoded protein: CASRVTGGQPQHF.

V gene TRBV3-1 (or the pseudogene TRBV3-2) combines with J gene TRBJ2-2, with 11 bases lining up with TRBD2. CDR1 LGHDT and CDR2 YNNKEL come from the germline V gene (reference sequence). With 4 bases clipped from V and 8 bases from J, the junction kept 6 bases outside the gene matches. CDR3 length: 15 residues. CDR3 nucleotides: TGTGCCAGCAGCCGCCGCGGACTAGCGGGTGGGGAGCTGTTTTTT. Protein sequence: CASSRRGLAGGELFF.

The chain carries TRBV9 and TRBJ1-1; D not resolved. V was shortened by 4 bases and J by 3 bases, with 10 bases between the two germline ends. The germline V gene encodes CDR1 SGDLS and CDR2 YYNGEE. The CDR3 sequence is 13 residues long. The CDR3 DNA follows: TGTGCCAGCAGCATCGGGCCCTACACTGAAGCTTTCTTT. Translating it yields CASSIGPYTEAFF.

The rearrangement uses TRBV6-5 and TRBJ2-7; tentatively, D is TRBD1 (5 bases). The CDR3 consists of 15 residues. Between the trimmed V and J ends, which lost 3 bases and 1 base, there was a span of 13 bases. Germline CDR1 MNHEY, CDR2 SVGAGI. The CDR3 here is CASSYSVRESYEQYF. The CDR3, as DNA: TGTGCCAGCAGTTATTCGGTCAGGGAATCCTACGAGCAGTACTTC.

This chain joins TRBV5-1 and TRBJ2-7; no firm D call. Trimming stripped 7 bases from V and 2 bases from J, with 4 bases between. There are 10 residues in the CDR3. Germline CDR1 SGHRS, CDR2 YFSETQ. CDR3 nucleotide sequence: TGCGCCAGCCCAACCTACGAGCAGTACTTC. Amino acid sequence: CASPTYEQYF.

The J gene is TRBJ1-2, the V gene TRBV9; tentative D call: TRBD1 (5 bases). CDR1 and CDR2 (germline): SGDLS, YYNGEE. The CDR3 loop spans 15 amino acids. The V gene lost 3 bases and the J gene lost 2 bases, with 14 bases spanning the gap. The CDR3 loop is CASSEGLPLNYGYTF. The DNA for the CDR3 is TGTGCCAGCAGCGAGGGACTCCCGTTAAACTATGGCTACACCTTC.

This clone is a singleton in its sample. J is TRBJ1-2 and V is TRBV3-1 (or the pseudogene TRBV3-2); tentatively, D is TRBD1 (5 bases). V lost 0 bases to trimming and J lost 4 bases, with 15 bases between them. The CDR3 has 16 residues. CDR1 is LGHDT, CDR2 YNNKEL, per germline (reference sequence). The CDR3 coding sequence is TGTGCCAGCAGCCAAGATCTCGGCAGGGATATCTATGGCTACACCTTC. It yields the protein CASSQDLGRDIYGYTF.

The chain combines TRBV24-1 with TRBJ2-1; perhaps TRBD1 as D (6 bases). Germline loops: CDR1 KGHDR, CDR2 SFDVKD. The V gene lost 4 bases and the J gene lost 10 bases, with 13 bases spanning the gap. The CDR3 sequence is 13 residues long. CDR3 sequence: CATSETTDREQFF. The CDR3 bases are TGTGCCACCAGTGAAACCACCGACAGGGAGCAGTTCTTC.